One TCR beta chain is described in this entry. The sample belongs to a study of cytotoxic CD8 clonotypes in ibrutinib-treated CLL. As for the study in general: The group held roughly twelve relapsed/refractory and 15 treatment-naive patients, with 17 to 18 IGHV unmutated.

Some clones are missing from TCRdb's copy, which holds only in-frame ones; the method was immunoSEQ multiplex PCR. The table lists some 150,000 clones, around 80% of them singletons. The sequence came from a human donor with chronic lymphocytic leukemia. The sequences come from PBMCs, collected after 36 months of ibrutinib treatment.

The CDR3 region is CASSPTGDGVFGYTF. DNA for the CDR3: TGTGCCAGCTCACCCACAGGGGACGGCGTTTTTGGCTACACCTTC. This chain joins TRBV18 and TRBJ1-2, with 7 nucleotides matching TRBD1. The CDR3 runs 15 residues. Germline loops: CDR1 KGHSH, CDR2 LQKENI. Trimming removed 3 bases from V and 7 bases from J; junction bases left unmatched: 11.